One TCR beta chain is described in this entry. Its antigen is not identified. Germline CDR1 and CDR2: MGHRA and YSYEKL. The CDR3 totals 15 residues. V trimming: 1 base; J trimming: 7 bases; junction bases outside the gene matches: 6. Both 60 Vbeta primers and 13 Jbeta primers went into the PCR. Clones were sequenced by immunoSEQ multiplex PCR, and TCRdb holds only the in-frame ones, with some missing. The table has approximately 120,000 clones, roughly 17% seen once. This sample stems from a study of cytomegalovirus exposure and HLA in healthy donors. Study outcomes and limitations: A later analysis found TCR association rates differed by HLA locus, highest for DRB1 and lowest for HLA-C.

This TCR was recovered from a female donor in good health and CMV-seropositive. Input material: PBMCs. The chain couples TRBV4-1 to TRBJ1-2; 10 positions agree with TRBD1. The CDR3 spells CASSQGQGASGGYTF. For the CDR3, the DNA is TGCGCCAGCAGCCAAGGACAGGGGGCGTCGGGTGGCTACACCTTC.